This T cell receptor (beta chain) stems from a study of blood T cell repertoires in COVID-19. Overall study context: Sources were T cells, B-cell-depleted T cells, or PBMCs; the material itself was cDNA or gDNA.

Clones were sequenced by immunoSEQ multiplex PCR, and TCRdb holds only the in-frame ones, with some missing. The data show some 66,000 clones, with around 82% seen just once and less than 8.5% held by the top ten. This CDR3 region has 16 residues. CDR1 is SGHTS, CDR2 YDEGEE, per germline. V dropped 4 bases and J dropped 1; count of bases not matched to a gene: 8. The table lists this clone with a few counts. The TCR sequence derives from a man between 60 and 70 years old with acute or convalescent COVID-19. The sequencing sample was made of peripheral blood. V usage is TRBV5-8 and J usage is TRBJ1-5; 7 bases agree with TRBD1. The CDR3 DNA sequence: TGTGCCAGCAGCCGGGACAGCCGGGTGAGCAATCAGCCCCAGCATTTT. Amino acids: CASSRDSRVSNQPQHF.